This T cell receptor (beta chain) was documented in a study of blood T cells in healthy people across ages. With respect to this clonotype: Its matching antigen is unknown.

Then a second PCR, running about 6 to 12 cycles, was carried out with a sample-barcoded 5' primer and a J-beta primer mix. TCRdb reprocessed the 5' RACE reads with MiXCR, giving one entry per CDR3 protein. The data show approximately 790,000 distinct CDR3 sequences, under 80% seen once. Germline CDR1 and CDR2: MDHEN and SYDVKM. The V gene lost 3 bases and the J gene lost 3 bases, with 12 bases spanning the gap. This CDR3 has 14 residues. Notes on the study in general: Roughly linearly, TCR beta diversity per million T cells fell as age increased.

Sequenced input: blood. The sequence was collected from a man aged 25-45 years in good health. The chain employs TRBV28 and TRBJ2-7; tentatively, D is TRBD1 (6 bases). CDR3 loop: CASSFMRGFYEQYF. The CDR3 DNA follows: TGTGCCAGCAGTTTTATGAGGGGGTTCTACGAGCAGTACTTC.